This T cell receptor beta chain was recorded in a study of T cell responses to AZD1222 COVID-19 vaccine. Study-wide results and caveats: In a largely white British group with more females than males, clonal diversity was possibly underestimated. Reports indicate that nearly half of spike-specific TCRs are directed at unmutated variant regions. Scientists sampled the repertoires only once the peak T cell response had passed. Recipients of AZD1222 seropositive at baseline numbered only five or six.

Germline V lookup: CDR1 SGHTA, CDR2 FQGTGA. The CDR3 has 15 amino acids. V was trimmed by 5 bases and J by 2 bases, leaving 14 bases between them. Assay: immunoSEQ multiplex PCR; the TCRdb copy retains only in-frame clones and omits some. The repertoire holds 84,000 or so clones, with nearly 90% as singletons. On this clone: Its antigen remains unknown.

This chain connects TRBV7-3 to TRBJ2-3; D may be TRBD1 or TRBD2 (5 bases each). The sequence came from an adult in good health. Sequencing used peripheral blood, obtained on day 0 of AZD1222 vaccination. CDR3: CASSPSGTITDTQYF. In DNA, the CDR3 is TGTGCCAGCAGCCCCTCTGGGACCATCACAGATACGCAGTATTTT. Variable domain in full (rest from reference TRBV7-3 and TRBJ2-3): GAGVSQTPSNKVTEKGKYVELRCDPISGHTALYWYRQSLGQGPEFLIYFQGTGAADDSGLPNDRFFAVRPEGSVSTLKIQRTERGDSAVYLCASSPSGTITDTQYFGPGTRLTVL.